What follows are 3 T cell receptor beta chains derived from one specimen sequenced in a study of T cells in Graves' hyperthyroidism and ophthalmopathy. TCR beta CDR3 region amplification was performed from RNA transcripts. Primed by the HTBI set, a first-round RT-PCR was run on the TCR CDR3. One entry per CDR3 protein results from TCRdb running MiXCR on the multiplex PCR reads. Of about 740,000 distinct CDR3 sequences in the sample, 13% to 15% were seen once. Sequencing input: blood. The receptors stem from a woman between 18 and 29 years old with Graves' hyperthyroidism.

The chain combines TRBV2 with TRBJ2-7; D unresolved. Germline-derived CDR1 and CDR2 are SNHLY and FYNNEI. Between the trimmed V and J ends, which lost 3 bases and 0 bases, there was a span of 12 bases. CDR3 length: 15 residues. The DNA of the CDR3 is TGTGCCAGCAGTGATCGAACTATTTCCTCCTACGAGCAGTACTTC. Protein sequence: CASSDRTISSYEQYF.

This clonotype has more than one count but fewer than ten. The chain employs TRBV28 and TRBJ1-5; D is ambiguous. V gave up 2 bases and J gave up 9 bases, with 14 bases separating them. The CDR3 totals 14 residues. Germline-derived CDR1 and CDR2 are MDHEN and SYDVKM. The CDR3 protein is CASSLRRASGPQHF. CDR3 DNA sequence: TGTGCCAGCAGTTTACGGCGGGCATCGGGGCCCCAGCATTTT.

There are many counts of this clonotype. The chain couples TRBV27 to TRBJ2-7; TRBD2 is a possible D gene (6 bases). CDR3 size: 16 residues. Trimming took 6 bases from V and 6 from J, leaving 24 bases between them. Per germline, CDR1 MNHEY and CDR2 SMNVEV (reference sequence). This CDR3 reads CASSIDGGILVSEQYF. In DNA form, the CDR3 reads TGTGCCAGCAGCATCGACGGCGGGATTCTTGTCAGCGAGCAGTACTTC.